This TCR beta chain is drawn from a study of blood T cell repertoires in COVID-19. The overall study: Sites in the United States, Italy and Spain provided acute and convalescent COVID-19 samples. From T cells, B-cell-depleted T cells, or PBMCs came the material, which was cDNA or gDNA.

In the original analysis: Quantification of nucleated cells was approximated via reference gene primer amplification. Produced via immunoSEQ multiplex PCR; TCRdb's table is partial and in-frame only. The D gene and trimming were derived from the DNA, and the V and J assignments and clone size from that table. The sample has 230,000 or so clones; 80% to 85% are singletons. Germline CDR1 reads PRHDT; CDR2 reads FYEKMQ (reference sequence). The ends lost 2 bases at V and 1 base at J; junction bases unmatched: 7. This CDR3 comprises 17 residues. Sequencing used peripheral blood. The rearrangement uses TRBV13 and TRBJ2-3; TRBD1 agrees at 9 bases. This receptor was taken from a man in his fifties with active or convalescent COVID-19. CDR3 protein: CASSLRTGEPGTDTQYF. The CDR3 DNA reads TGTGCCAGCAGCTTACGGACAGGGGAGCCTGGCACAGATACGCAGTATTTT.